One and the same sample provided the 10 T cell receptor beta chains below, sequenced in a study of blood T cell repertoires in COVID-19. TCRdb's copy holds only in-frame clones and misses some; the assay was immunoSEQ multiplex PCR. Here the sample spans around 54,000 clones, approximately 82% being singletons. The sample taken for sequencing was PBMCs or T cells enriched from blood (not recorded which). Receptors originate from a woman aged 45 to 65 with acute COVID-19.

This clone showed up just once. The rearrangement joins TRBV29-1 to TRBJ1-1; D is uncertain. CDR3 length: 13 amino acids. The germline V gene has CDR1 SQVTM and CDR2 ANQGSEA. V was cut by 6 bases and J by 0 bases, with 11 bases left in between. CDR3 amino acids: CSVHSSMNTEAFF. CDR3 bases: TGCAGCGTGCATTCGAGTATGAACACTGAAGCTTTCTTT. Together with reference TRBV29-1 and TRBJ1-1, the CDR3 gives the full variable domain: SAVISQKPSRDICQRGTSLTIQCQVDSQVTMMFWYRQQPGQSLTLIATANQGSEATYESGFVIDKFPISRPNLTFSTLTVSNMSPEDSSIYLCSVHSSMNTEAFFGQGTRLTVV.

CDR3 amino acids: CASSLVGDRGSEAFF. The CDR3 DNA reads TGCGCCAGCAGCTTGGTCGGGGACAGGGGTTCTGAAGCTTTCTTT. This chain joins TRBV5-1 and TRBJ1-1, with 10 bases that match TRBD1. CDR3 length equals 15 residues. Losses at the gene ends were 0 bases for V and 6 bases for J; bases not matched to a gene: 5. Germline CDR1 reads SGHRS; CDR2 reads YFSETQ.

The J gene is TRBJ1-1, the V gene TRBV3-1 (or the pseudogene TRBV3-2); weak D call: TRBD1 (5 bases). The germline V gene encodes CDR1 LGHDT and CDR2 YNNKEL (reference sequence). The CDR3 consists of 17 residues. Trimming pared 0 bases from V and 5 bases from J, leaving 19 bases between. CDR3 in DNA: TGTGCCAGCAGCCAAGATCCTCCATGGGGCGGTGGGACTGAAGCTTTCTTT. Protein sequence: CASSQDPPWGGGTEAFF.

This clone appeared a few times. The rearrangement uses TRBV11-2 and TRBJ1-2; no definite D call. This CDR3 region has 15 residues. Germline V gives CDR1 SGHAT, CDR2 FQNNGV. V lost 2 bases and J lost 6, with 16 bases in between. CDR3 sequence: CASSLSQAGTHGYTF. In DNA form, the CDR3 reads TGTGCCAGCAGCTTATCCCAAGCAGGTACCCATGGCTACACCTTC.

CDR3 sequence: CASSQSGGKYGYTF. As DNA, the CDR3 is TGTGCCAGCAGCCAGAGCGGGGGGAAATATGGCTACACCTTC. The gene calls are TRBV7-3 and TRBJ1-2; weak D call: TRBD1 (5 bases). Germline CDR1 is SGHTA and CDR2 is FQGTGA. V lost 5 bases and J 5 bases, leaving 15 bases between the germline ends. The CDR3 loop spans 14 amino acids.

The V and J genes are TRBV28 and TRBJ1-1; D remains unclear. The V gene's germline CDR1 is MDHEN and CDR2 SYDVKM. There are 11 residues in the CDR3. CDR3 DNA sequence: TGTGCTTGCGGCCTGAACACTGAAGCTTTCTTT. Protein product: CACGLNTEAFF.

The chain employs TRBV9 and TRBJ2-6; 10 nucleotides line up with TRBD1. Germline loops: CDR1 SGDLS, CDR2 YYNGEE. Trimming cost V 3 bases and J 3 bases; bases outside gene matches: 3. This CDR3 has 16 residues. DNA of the CDR3: TGTGCCAGCAGCGCGACAGGGGGCGGTGGGGCCAACGTCCTGACTTTC. This encodes CASSATGGGGANVLTF.

The chain recombines TRBV19 with TRBJ2-1, with TRBD1 as a possible D gene (6 bases). Trimming stripped 7 bases from V and 5 bases from J, with 15 bases between. The CDR3 has 14 residues. CDR1 and CDR2 (germline): LNHDA, SQIVND (reference sequence). The chain's CDR3 is CASISGEVHNEQFF. CDR3 bases: TGTGCCAGTATCTCAGGGGAAGTCCACAATGAGCAGTTCTTC. Based on the CDR3 plus reference TRBV19 and TRBJ2-1, the full variable domain is DGGITQSPKYLFRKEGQNVTLSCEQNLNHDAMYWYRQDPGQGLRLIYYSQIVNDFQKGDIAEGYSVSREKKESFPLTVTSAQKNPTAFYLCASISGEVHNEQFFGPGTRLTVL.

The V gene is TRBV5-1, the J gene TRBJ1-1, with D maybe TRBD1 (5 bases). The germline V and J ends were trimmed by 1 base and 4 bases, with 11 bases remaining between them. Germline CDR1 reads SGHRS; CDR2 reads YFSETQ. This CDR3 has 14 residues. The CDR3 bases are TGCGCCAGCAGCTTGCGGGGGGATGCCACTGAAGCTTTCTTT. It yields the protein CASSLRGDATEAFF.

There are a few counts of this clone. This chain uses TRBV11-2 with TRBJ1-1; D is perhaps TRBD1 (6 bases). The CDR3 has 13 amino acids. With 1 base removed from V and 7 bases from J, the gap between germline ends came to 10 bases. Germline CDR1 is SGHAT and CDR2 is FQNNGV. The CDR3 DNA is TGTGCCAGCAGCTTAGGGTGGACAGTTGAAGCTTTCTTT. Amino acid sequence: CASSLGWTVEAFF.